Listed below are T cell receptor beta chains from one sample, sequenced in a study of T cells in Graves' hyperthyroidism and ophthalmopathy. One entry per CDR3 protein, called by TCRdb with MiXCR from the multiplex PCR reads. The sample has about 200,000 distinct CDR3 sequences; less than 20% are singletons. The sequencing input was blood. These receptors came from a woman aged 50 to 65 with Graves' hyperthyroidism. The CDR3 runs from the conserved cysteine through the conserved F or W. The D gene is left open where the match is weak. Only some rows state a clone size, as once, few, many or a class for expanded clones.

D gene,J gene,V gene,clone size,CDR3 protein,CDR3 DNA
.,TRBJ2-3,TRBV7-2,many,CASSLEVRRTDTQYF,TGTGCCAGCAGCTTAGAGGTGAGGCGGACAGATACGCAGTATTTT
TRBD1,TRBJ2-5,TRBV20-1,.,CSAPGTGRETQYF,TGCAGTGCTCCCGGGACAGGGCGGGAGACCCAGTACTTC
TRBD2,TRBJ2-1,TRBV30,many,CAWSVGSGRTDEQFF,TGTGCCTGGAGTGTAGGTAGCGGGAGGACCGATGAGCAGTTCTTC
.,TRBJ1-2,TRBV16,.,CASSRSDTPHFEYGYTF,TGTGCCAGCAGCCGATCTGACACACCCCACTTTGAATATGGCTACACCTTC
TRBD2,TRBJ2-1,TRBV12-3/TRBV12-4,many,CASSPGTSGRDEQFF,TGTGCCAGCAGTCCAGGGACTAGCGGGCGAGATGAGCAGTTCTTC
.,TRBJ2-1,TRBV5-1,.,CASSADGQSSYEQFF,TGCGCCAGCAGCGCCGATGGACAGAGCTCCTACGAGCAGTTCTTC
TRBD2,TRBJ2-7,TRBV10-3,.,CAIKQSGLAGYRDEQYF,TGTGCCATCAAACAATCGGGACTAGCGGGATATCGTGATGAGCAGTACTTC
.,TRBJ2-3,TRBV29-1,many,CSVEDQWDTDTQYF,TGCAGCGTTGAAGATCAATGGGACACAGATACGCAGTATTTT
TRBD1,TRBJ1-5,TRBV20-1,many,CSARVPTGLGNQPQHF,TGCAGTGCTAGAGTCCCGACAGGGCTTGGCAATCAGCCCCAGCATTTT
.,TRBJ2-5,TRBV12-3/TRBV12-4,few,CASSLSPGLTETQYF,TGTGCCAGCAGTTTATCTCCCGGCCTTACCGAGACCCAGTACTTC
TRBD2,TRBJ2-1,TRBV7-3,once,CASSASSGRSPYNEQFF,TGTGCCAGCAGCGCCTCTAGCGGGAGGAGTCCCTACAATGAGCAGTTCTTC
.,TRBJ2-7,TRBV2,many,CASSEEAYEQYF,TGTGCCAGCAGTGAGGAGGCCTACGAGCAGTACTTC
.,TRBJ2-5,TRBV6-1,.,CASREGGRETQYF,TGTGCCAGCAGAGAAGGGGGGAGGGAGACCCAGTACTTC
TRBD1,TRBJ1-2,TRBV29-1,few,CSVFRTGGYGYTF,TGCAGCGTTTTCCGGACAGGGGGCTATGGCTACACCTTC
TRBD1,TRBJ2-6,TRBV27,.,CASRTGLRSGANVLTF,TGTGCCAGTAGGACAGGGCTTCGCTCTGGGGCCAACGTCCTGACTTTC
.,TRBJ1-5,TRBV6-1,many,CASSEIDSPRPQHF,TGTGCCAGCAGTGAAATTGACAGCCCACGGCCCCAGCATTTT
.,TRBJ2-1,TRBV11-2,many,CASSFGGSSYNEQFF,TGTGCCAGCAGCTTTGGCGGAAGCTCCTACAATGAGCAGTTCTTC
.,TRBJ2-3,TRBV7-8,many,CASSLIRDPSTDTQYF,TGTGCCAGCAGCTTAATCCGGGACCCAAGCACAGATACGCAGTATTTT
.,TRBJ1-1,TRBV28,many,CASSLETANTEAFF,TGTGCCAGCAGTCTAGAAACGGCGAACACTGAAGCTTTCTTT
.,TRBJ2-5,TRBV10-3,many,CAISEYSGETQYF,TGTGCCATCAGTGAGTACTCCGGGGAGACCCAGTACTTC
.,TRBJ1-1,TRBV19,.,CASSPGASTEAFF,TGTGCCAGTAGTCCGGGAGCTAGCACTGAAGCTTTCTTT
TRBD1,TRBJ1-1,TRBV12-3/TRBV12-4,many,CASSLLTGGAEAFF,TGTGCCAGCAGTTTATTAACAGGGGGAGCTGAAGCTTTCTTT
TRBD1,TRBJ1-2,TRBV28,many,CASSPPTGGNYGYTF,TGTGCCAGCAGTCCCCCGACAGGGGGTAACTATGGCTACACCTTC
.,TRBJ1-1,TRBV5-1,.,CASSDGWLTDTEAFF,TGCGCCAGCAGCGACGGTTGGCTTACAGACACTGAAGCTTTCTTT
TRBD1,TRBJ1-4,TRBV6-9,.,CASSYLGTVNEKLFF,TGTGCCAGCAGTTACCTCGGGACAGTAAATGAAAAACTGTTTTTT
TRBD1,TRBJ2-5,TRBV9,few,CASSPSTGGQETQYF,TGTGCCAGCAGCCCATCAACAGGGGGCCAAGAGACCCAGTACTTC
.,TRBJ2-4,TRBV2,many,CATSSKGHGGIQYF,TGTGCCACTTCATCCAAGGGACATGGTGGCATTCAGTACTTC
TRBD1,TRBJ1-1,TRBV12-3/TRBV12-4,many,CASRLNGQGHTEAFF,TGTGCCAGCAGACTAAACGGACAGGGACACACTGAAGCTTTCTTT
.,TRBJ2-5,TRBV11-2,many,CASSLWLAMETQYF,TGTGCCAGCAGCTTATGGTTAGCGATGGAGACCCAGTACTTC
TRBD2,TRBJ2-1,TRBV7-3,.,CASSLASGSIYEQFF,TGTGCCAGCAGCTTAGCAAGCGGGAGTATTTATGAGCAGTTCTTC
.,TRBJ1-1,TRBV27,many,CASLGGTEAFF,TGTGCCAGCCTAGGCGGTACTGAAGCTTTCTTT
TRBD2,TRBJ2-1,TRBV29-1,many,CSVEGPIGTSGAPSYNEQFF,TGCAGCGTTGAAGGGCCAATCGGGACTAGCGGGGCCCCATCCTACAATGAGCAGTTCTTC
.,TRBJ2-3,TRBV29-1,many,CSVDSALRGDTQYF,TGCAGCGTTGACTCTGCGTTAAGAGGAGATACGCAGTATTTT
.,TRBJ2-1,TRBV18,many,CASQLRPQGEQFF,TGTGCCAGCCAACTTCGACCCCAGGGTGAGCAGTTCTTC
.,TRBJ1-1,TRBV13,many,CASSSGDGEAFF,TGTGCCAGCAGCTCCGGGGACGGTGAAGCTTTCTTT
TRBD1,TRBJ1-5,TRBV19,few,CASSQTGGKQPQHF,TGTGCCAGTAGTCAGACAGGGGGAAAACAGCCCCAGCATTTT
.,TRBJ2-1,TRBV12-3/TRBV12-4,many,CASSLAVRGNEQFF,TGTGCCAGCAGTTTGGCGGTTAGGGGGAATGAGCAGTTCTTC
.,TRBJ2-3,TRBV3-1,many,CASSQAPQRTDTQYF,TGTGCCAGCAGCCAAGCTCCCCAGCGCACAGATACGCAGTATTTT
TRBD1,TRBJ2-2,TRBV14,.,CASSQRPGQGIPGELFF,TGTGCCAGCAGCCAACGACCGGGACAGGGGATACCCGGGGAGCTGTTTTTT
.,TRBJ2-7,TRBV27,.,CASSFGQVFEQYF,TGTGCCAGCAGTTTCGGACAAGTCTTCGAGCAGTACTTC
TRBD1,TRBJ1-1,TRBV18,many,CASSPRGTVNTEAFF,TGTGCCAGCTCACCCCGAGGGACAGTGAACACTGAAGCTTTCTTT
TRBD2,TRBJ2-1,TRBV6-2/TRBV6-3,few,CASSYQLAAYNEQFF,TGTGCCAGCAGTTACCAGCTAGCGGCCTACAATGAGCAGTTCTTC
TRBD2,TRBJ2-3,TRBV27,many,CASSLFGGGGDTQYF,TGTGCCAGCAGTTTATTCGGGGGGGGGGGAGATACGCAGTATTTT
TRBD1,TRBJ2-7,TRBV12-3/TRBV12-4,many,CASRVGGQGANEQYF,TGTGCCAGCCGGGTGGGGGGACAGGGGGCGAACGAGCAGTACTTC
.,TRBJ2-7,TRBV29-1,.,CSVEGTGTNTYEQYF,TGCAGCGTTGAAGGTACCGGGACAAATACCTACGAGCAGTACTTC
.,TRBJ2-1,TRBV19,few,CASSMFNEQFF,TGTGCCAGTAGTATGTTCAATGAGCAGTTCTTC
TRBD2,TRBJ2-1,TRBV5-1,.,CASSTVAGGGYNEQFF,TGCGCCAGCAGCACCGTAGCGGGAGGAGGCTACAATGAGCAGTTCTTC
.,TRBJ2-1,TRBV18,.,CASSPQRDNEQFF,TGTGCCAGCTCACCTCAAAGGGACAATGAGCAGTTCTTC
.,TRBJ1-6,TRBV9,many,CASSAEVYSPLHF,TGTGCCAGCAGCGCCGAGGTTTACTCACCCCTCCACTTT
.,TRBJ1-2,TRBV5-8,many,CASSAGPTNYGYTF,TGTGCCAGCAGCGCGGGACCCACTAACTATGGCTACACCTTC
.,TRBJ2-3,TRBV27,few,CASSPTRSVQDTQYF,TGTGCCAGCAGCCCGACTAGGTCGGTACAAGATACGCAGTATTTT
TRBD2,TRBJ2-1,TRBV20-1,many,CSASAGAGYNEQFF,TGCAGTGCTAGTGCGGGAGCCGGGTACAATGAGCAGTTCTTC
.,TRBJ2-2,TRBV7-9,.,CASSLSRLSGELFF,TGTGCCAGCAGCTTAAGTCGGCTTTCCGGGGAGCTGTTTTTT
TRBD2,TRBJ2-7,TRBV3-1,.,CASRASPLAGGKKNSYEQYF,TGTGCCAGCAGGGCAAGCCCACTAGCGGGAGGAAAGAAGAACTCCTACGAGCAGTACTTC
TRBD1,TRBJ1-1,TRBV14,few,CASSQRGTEKNTEAFF,TGTGCCAGCAGCCAACGGGGGACAGAGAAGAACACTGAAGCTTTCTTT